The rows below give T cell receptor beta chains drawn from one sample of a study of cytomegalovirus exposure and HLA in healthy donors. The protocol was immunoSEQ multiplex PCR, while the TCRdb copy is restricted to in-frame clones and leaves out a portion. Of about 180,000 clones in the sample, over 70% were seen once. The specimen sequenced was PBMCs. The receptor set was obtained from a woman aged 45 to 65 in good health and CMV-seronegative. CDR3s include the opening cysteine and the closing phenylalanine or tryptophan. The order of the fields is V gene, clone size, J gene, D gene, CDR3 protein, CDR3 DNA. The D gene is left open where the match is weak. Clone size is given for some rows only: seen once, a few or many times, or a class if the clone is expanded.

TRBV9	few	TRBJ2-7	TRBD2	CASSPGLAGYEQYF	TGTGCCAGCAGCCCCGGGCTAGCGGGTTACGAGCAGTACTTC
TRBV27	NA	TRBJ2-7	TRBD1	CASRPGTGIYEQYF	TGTGCCAGCAGACCCGGGACAGGTATCTACGAGCAGTACTTC
TRBV28	NA	TRBJ1-2	NA	CAITLQGSGGYTF	TGTGCCATCACCCTACAGGGATCGGGGGGCTACACCTTC
TRBV30	NA	TRBJ2-3	TRBD2	CAWSTRTSGGEGTDTQYF	TGTGCCTGGAGTACCCGGACTAGCGGGGGGGAGGGCACAGATACGCAGTATTTT
TRBV5-1	few	TRBJ2-5	NA	CASNAGPEETQYF	TGCGCCAGCAATGCGGGACCGGAAGAGACCCAGTACTTC
TRBV7-8	NA	TRBJ1-2	TRBD1	CASSLERTGYYGYTF	TGTGCCAGCAGCTTAGAACGGACAGGATATTATGGCTACACCTTC
TRBV5-6	NA	TRBJ2-2	NA	CASTGEVTRNTGELFF	TGTGCCAGCACCGGAGAGGTGACCAGAAACACCGGGGAGCTGTTTTTT
TRBV29-1	NA	TRBJ2-5	NA	CSVEGVVFWLQEAQYF	TGCAGCGTTGAAGGTGTAGTTTTTTGGCTCCAAGAGGCCCAGTACTTC
TRBV2	NA	TRBJ1-1	NA	CASSFGGSNTEAFF	TGTGCCAGCAGTTTCGGAGGGAGTAACACTGAAGCTTTCTTT
TRBV30	NA	TRBJ1-3	NA	CAWSTTAYLRSGNTIYF	TGTGCCTGGAGTACGACAGCATACCTTCGCTCTGGAAACACCATATATTTT
TRBV19	NA	TRBJ1-1	NA	CASSIDYNTEAFF	TGTGCCAGTAGTATAGACTACAACACTGAAGCTTTCTTT
TRBV4-3	NA	TRBJ2-6	NA	CASSGDTPFSGANVLTF	TGCGCCAGCAGCGGGGACACACCGTTCTCTGGGGCCAACGTCCTGACTTTC
TRBV29-1	NA	TRBJ1-1	TRBD1	CSVEIGQGGTEAFF	TGCAGCGTTGAAATTGGACAGGGGGGCACTGAAGCTTTCTTT
TRBV9	NA	TRBJ2-2	TRBD1	CASSVVGQGAGELFF	TGTGCCAGCAGCGTAGTAGGTCAGGGGGCCGGGGAGCTGTTTTTT
TRBV7-3	NA	TRBJ2-5	TRBD2	CASSFSGGARETQYF	TGTGCCAGCAGCTTTAGCGGGGGGGCCCGGGAGACCCAGTACTTC
TRBV9	NA	TRBJ2-5	NA	CASSLNLGTETQYF	TGTGCCAGCAGCCTAAACCTGGGCACAGAGACCCAGTACTTC
TRBV14	NA	TRBJ1-2	NA	CASSLQGGYGYTF	TGTGCCAGCAGCCTACAAGGGGGTTATGGCTACACCTTC
TRBV7-3	once	TRBJ2-1	NA	CASSLRWSGFPLSNEQFF	TGTGCCAGCAGCTTACGTTGGTCGGGTTTTCCCCTTAGCAATGAGCAGTTCTTC
TRBV6-5	NA	TRBJ1-1	TRBD1	CASSNGTGVTEAFF	TGTGCCAGCAGTAACGGGACAGGGGTCACTGAAGCTTTCTTT
TRBV29-1	NA	TRBJ1-1	NA	CSVQTGNTEAFF	TGCAGCGTTCAGACTGGGAACACTGAAGCTTTCTTT
TRBV7-2	NA	TRBJ1-2	NA	CASSTGSLGYTF	TGTGCCAGCAGCACAGGGTCTCTGGGCTACACCTTC
TRBV6-6	NA	TRBJ1-1	NA	CASSYRQVTNTEAFF	TGTGCCAGCAGTTACCGACAGGTGACGAACACTGAAGCTTTCTTT
TRBV7-9	NA	TRBJ1-6	NA	CASSLESGSSPLHF	TGTGCCAGCAGCTTAGAGTCGGGGAGTTCACCCCTCCACTTT
TRBV19	NA	TRBJ1-1	NA	CASSRRAGDITEAFF	TGTGCCAGTAGTAGACGGGCCGGGGACATCACTGAAGCTTTCTTT
TRBV28	NA	TRBJ2-1	TRBD1	CASSPGGQGPGEQFF	TGTGCCAGCAGTCCAGGGGGACAGGGACCCGGGGAGCAGTTCTTC
TRBV7-3	NA	TRBJ2-5	NA	CASSENTEETQYF	TGTGCCAGCAGCGAAAACACAGAAGAGACCCAGTACTTC
TRBV10-3	NA	TRBJ1-2	TRBD1	CAISEDRAMSGYTF	TGTGCCATCAGTGAGGACAGGGCCATGAGTGGCTACACCTTC
TRBV7-2	NA	TRBJ1-1	NA	CASSYKQGTEAFF	TGTGCCAGCAGTTATAAACAGGGCACTGAAGCTTTCTTT
TRBV28	NA	TRBJ2-3	NA	CATSRSSTDTQYF	TGTGCCACCAGTCGGTCTAGCACAGATACGCAGTATTTT
TRBV6-1	NA	TRBJ2-7	TRBD2	CASSEGLAVDYEQYF	TGTGCCAGCAGTGAAGGACTAGCGGTTGACTACGAGCAGTACTTC
TRBV25-1	NA	TRBJ1-2	NA	CASSEVTETYGYTF	TGTGCCAGCAGTGAAGTAACAGAGACATATGGCTACACCTTC